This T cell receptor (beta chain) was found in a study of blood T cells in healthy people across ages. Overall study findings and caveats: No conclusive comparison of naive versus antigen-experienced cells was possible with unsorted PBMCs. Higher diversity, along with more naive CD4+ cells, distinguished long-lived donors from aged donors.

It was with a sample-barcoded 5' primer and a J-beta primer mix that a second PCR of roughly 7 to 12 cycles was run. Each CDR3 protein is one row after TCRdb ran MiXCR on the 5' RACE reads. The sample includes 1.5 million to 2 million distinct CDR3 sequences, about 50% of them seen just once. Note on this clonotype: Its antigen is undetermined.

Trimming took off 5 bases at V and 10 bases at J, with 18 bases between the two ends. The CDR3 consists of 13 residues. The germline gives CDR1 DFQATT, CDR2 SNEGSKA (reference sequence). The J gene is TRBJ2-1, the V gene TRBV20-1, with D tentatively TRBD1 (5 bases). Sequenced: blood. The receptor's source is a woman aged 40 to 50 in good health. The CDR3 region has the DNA TGCAGTGCTCCGCCCAGACAGTCTGAGGAGCAGTTCTTC. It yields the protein CSAPPRQSEEQFF.